These 30 T cell receptor beta chains were all obtained from the same sample, sequenced in a study of Graves' ophthalmopathy and Graves' hyperthyroidism listed by TCRdb under 2018. Sequencing was carried out with an Illumina HiSeq 2000. For repertoire sequencing, the TCR beta CDR3 regions were amplified from RNA transcripts. The first round of RT-PCR was done with HTBI primers and the Qiagen OneStep RT-PCR kit, and was followed by a second round of multiplex PCR, then size selection and purification. In-frame beta chains were kept once TCRdb had trimmed the public reads at Q25 with fastp and called clones with MiXCR. Rows merge per CDR3 protein into single entries with the most common DNA and genes. Counted in this sample were 350,000 to 450,000 distinct CDR3 sequences; around 19% of them appeared once. Roughly 1.4% of the sample is in the top ten clones. Sequenced material: peripheral blood. The receptor source for this set is a woman younger than 30 with Graves' ophthalmopathy. Donor details come from another sample of the same person, matched by shared clones.

This clonotype was picked up many times. The J gene is TRBJ1-6, the V gene TRBV20-1; 7 bases match TRBD1. J gave up 8 bases and V 3 bases, and 4 bases lay outside the gene matches. This CDR3 region has 13 residues. The germline V gene encodes CDR1 DFQATT and CDR2 SNEGSKA (reference sequence). CDR3 in DNA: TGCAGTGCTAGGAGGCAGGGGGATTCACCCCTCCACTTT. It yields the protein CSARRQGDSPLHF.

V usage is TRBV7-3 and J usage is TRBJ2-7, with D possibly matching TRBD2 (6 bases). The germline V gene encodes CDR1 SGHTA and CDR2 FQGTGA. This CDR3 is 15 amino acids long. The ends were cut back, 5 bases at V and 6 bases at J, with 20 bases in the middle. The chain's CDR3 is CASSPSGTLQGEQYF. DNA of the CDR3: TGTGCCAGCAGCCCGTCCGGGACTCTACAAGGCGAGCAGTACTTC.

V usage is TRBV28 and J usage is TRBJ2-5; 7 nucleotides line up with TRBD1. V shed 7 bases and J 9 bases; nucleotides not matched to a gene: 14. The CDR3 is 14 amino acids. CDR1 and CDR2 (germline): MDHEN, SYDVKM. Here the CDR3 DNA reads TGTGCCAGCACCAAACCGGGACAGCTGGTGGCCCAGTACTTC. Protein product: CASTKPGQLVAQYF.

The rearrangement links TRBV6-1 to TRBJ2-5; D uncertain. Germline V gene sequence: CDR1 MNHNS, CDR2 SASEGT. The ends were cut back, 10 bases at V and 2 bases at J, with 14 bases in the middle. CDR3 size: 13 residues. CDR3 region: CAISAGFQETQYF. The CDR3 DNA reads as TGTGCCATCAGCGCCGGATTTCAAGAGACCCAGTACTTC.

This clonotype showed up many times. The genes are TRBV4-3 and TRBJ1-1; no clear D. Germline loops: CDR1 LGHNA, CDR2 YSLEER. The CDR3 consists of 14 residues. Trimming pared 4 bases from V and 4 bases from J, leaving 13 bases between. CDR3 in amino acids: CASSPSLTTTEAFF. As DNA, the CDR3 is TGCGCCAGCAGCCCTTCACTGACCACCACTGAAGCTTTCTTT.

This clonotype was picked up many times. The genes are TRBV4-2 and TRBJ1-1; tentative D call: TRBD1 (5 bases). V was cut by 1 base and J by 0 bases, with 9 bases left in between. CDR3 length equals 15 residues. Germline lookup yields CDR1 LGHNA and CDR2 YNFKEQ. The CDR3 region is CASSQVRGMNTEAFF. In nucleotides, the CDR3 is TGTGCCAGCAGCCAAGTCCGGGGGATGAACACTGAAGCTTTCTTT.

In this sample, this clonotype turned up many times. V and J are TRBV7-3 and TRBJ2-7; D assignment may be TRBD1 or TRBD2 (7 bases each). The CDR3 totals 15 residues. CDR1 is SGHTA, CDR2 FQGTGA, per germline. V was shortened by 5 bases and J by 5 bases, with 19 bases between the two germline ends. CDR3 region: CASSPGGGRENEQYF. The CDR3 bases are TGTGCCAGCAGCCCAGGGGGTGGGCGGGAGAACGAGCAGTACTTC.

The chain carries TRBV28 and TRBJ1-2, with TRBD1 as a possible D gene (5 bases). The V end was cut by 3 bases, the J end by 7 bases, with 12 bases between. The CDR3 is 13 amino acids. From germline, CDR1 is MDHEN and CDR2 SYDVKM. CDR3 residues: CASSFPAGTGYTF. The CDR3 DNA follows: TGTGCCAGCAGTTTTCCCGCAGGGACTGGCTACACCTTC.

This clonotype was found many times. The chain's CDR3 is CASSDTGSRAGQYF. DNA of the CDR3: TGTGCCAGCAGCGATACAGGGTCCCGGGCTGGGCAGTACTTC. This chain joins TRBV7-9 and TRBJ2-7, with D possibly being TRBD1 (6 bases). The CDR3 has 14 residues. Trimming took 5 bases from V and 9 from J, leaving 20 bases between them. Germline V gene data show CDR1 as SEHNR and CDR2 as FQNEAQ (reference sequence).

This clonotype was picked up many times. V gene TRBV5-1 combines with J gene TRBJ2-7; 10 nucleotides line up with TRBD2. The trim removed 1 base at V and 2 bases at J, leaving 0 bases unmatched. CDR1 SGHRS and CDR2 YFSETQ come from the germline V gene. The CDR3 length is 14 residues. The CDR3 bases are TGCGCCAGCAGCTTGACTAGCGGGGCCTACGAGCAGTACTTC. Its protein product is CASSLTSGAYEQYF.

This clonotype was counted many times. V usage is TRBV29-1 and J usage is TRBJ2-7; 7 positions match TRBD1. The V and J ends lost 6 bases and 5 bases, in that order; junction bases with no gene match: 7. CDR1 is SQVTM, CDR2 ANQGSEA, per germline. The CDR3 is made up of 12 amino acids. The CDR3, as DNA: TGCAGCGTATTGACAGGGTTCCACGAGCAGTACTTC. As protein: CSVLTGFHEQYF.

This clonotype was seen many times. The chain uses TRBV6-2 or TRBV6-3 and TRBJ1-6; D is possibly TRBD1 (5 bases). V lost 2 bases, J lost 7 bases, and 6 bases lay in between. Germline CDR1 and CDR2: MNHEY and SVGEGT. The CDR3 extends over 13 amino acids. CDR3 region: CASSYEGNSPLHF. DNA of the CDR3: TGTGCCAGCAGTTACGAGGGGAATTCACCCCTCCACTTT.

The sample holds many counts of this clonotype. This chain joins TRBV27 and TRBJ2-7; 10 bases agree with TRBD1. Germline assignment: CDR1 MNHEY and CDR2 SMNVEV (reference sequence). The V gene end was trimmed by 0 bases and the J gene end by 6 bases; junction bases not matched to a gene: 8. The CDR3 sequence is 16 residues long. The CDR3 DNA is TGTGCCAGCAGTTTATCGTGGCGACAGGGGGCTTGCGAGCAGTACTTC. Its protein product is CASSLSWRQGACEQYF.

This clonotype was found a few times. This chain connects TRBV4-2 to TRBJ2-4, with 8 bases lining up with TRBD2. Germline assignment: CDR1 LGHNA and CDR2 YNFKEQ. V was pared by 4 bases and J by 3 bases, with 8 bases of the junction left unmatched. The CDR3 has 16 amino acids. CDR3 loop: CASSPGGGFGKNIQYF. DNA for the CDR3: TGTGCCAGCAGCCCGGGGGGGGGGTTCGGCAAAAACATTCAGTACTTC.

This clonotype was seen many times. The gene calls are TRBV20-1 and TRBJ1-6, with a possible D match to TRBD1 (5 bases). The CDR3 has 17 residues. V was pared by 7 bases and J by 0 bases, with 19 bases between. Germline loops: CDR1 DFQATT, CDR2 SNEGSKA (reference sequence). CDR3 in amino acids: CSVKGSGPGSYNSPLHF. CDR3 in DNA: TGCAGTGTTAAGGGTTCAGGGCCCGGCTCCTATAATTCACCCCTCCACTTT.

This clonotype was seen at least ten times. V gene TRBV12-3 or TRBV12-4 combines with J gene TRBJ1-5, with 7 nucleotides matching TRBD1. The V segment lost 6 bases and the J segment 7 bases; nucleotides outside the gene matches: 15. This CDR3 has 16 residues. The DNA of the CDR3 is TGTGCCAGCAGCCCCGACAGGGCGTTATTAATCCAGCCCCAGCATTTT. Translating gives CASSPDRALLIQPQHF.

Regarding this clonotype: A junction boundary mismatches the germline segment, possibly from a read error. V and J are TRBV6-1 and TRBJ1-1; unclear D gene. The CDR3 is 14 amino acids. CDR1 is MNHNS and CDR2 is SASEGT in the germline V gene. The CDR3 coding sequence is TGTGCCAGCAGTCGCCTTTTAGGGAACACTGAAGCTTCCTTT. It specifies CASSRLLGNTEASF.

This CDR3 is CASTSGVAVTTETQYF. The CDR3 DNA reads as TGTGCCAGCACCTCGGGAGTAGCGGTTACCACGGAGACCCAGTACTTC. V usage is TRBV7-8 and J usage is TRBJ2-5; TRBD2 is a possible D gene (6 bases). Germline V gene lookup returns CDR1 SGHVS and CDR2 FQNEAQ. V was pared by 7 bases and J by 5 bases, with 23 bases between. The CDR3 is made up of 16 amino acids.

This clonotype occurred many times. The chain carries TRBV15 and TRBJ1-5; maybe TRBD1 (5 bases). CDR3 size: 15 residues. Germline V CDR1 and CDR2: LNHNV, YYDKDF (reference sequence). V lost 1 base and J lost 6, with 13 bases in between. The CDR3 region has the DNA TGTGCCACCAGCAGAGTAGCGACAGAAGGTCAGCCCCAGCATTTT. Translating gives CATSRVATEGQPQHF.

The table lists this clonotype with many counts. This chain connects TRBV5-1 to TRBJ1-1, with D perhaps matching TRBD1 (5 bases). V lost 7 bases and J 0 bases, leaving 19 bases between the germline ends. CDR1 is SGHRS and CDR2 is YFSETQ in the germline V gene. The CDR3 contains 16 residues. The CDR3 reads CASHHRDGWMNTEAFF. The CDR3 DNA reads as TGCGCCAGCCATCACCGGGACGGATGGATGAACACTGAAGCTTTCTTT.

This clonotype was counted ten times or more. The chain employs TRBV11-2 and TRBJ1-5; D may be TRBD1 (6 bases). The CDR3 contains 17 residues. Per germline, CDR1 SGHAT and CDR2 FQNNGV. Trimming shortened V by 5 bases and J by 4 bases, and 21 bases separated the two germline ends. The CDR3 coding sequence is TGTGCCAGCAGCCTATCCCCCACACAGGGTACTAATCAGCCCCAGCATTTT. It codes for CASSLSPTQGTNQPQHF.

This clonotype was seen at least ten times. At one end the junction does not follow the germline gene, possibly because of a read error. The chain carries TRBV12-3 or TRBV12-4 and TRBJ1-1; TRBD1 agrees at 7 bases. The CDR3 contains 13 residues. The CDR3 here is CASTPQGNIEAFF. The DNA for the CDR3 is TGTGCCAGCACCCCACAGGGGAACATTGAAGCTTTCTTT.

This clonotype came up a few times. The CDR3 coding sequence is TGTGCCTGGAGTAACGGGGGTCTTCAGGAGACCCAGTACTTC. This codes for CAWSNGGLQETQYF. The chain combines TRBV30 with TRBJ2-5, with D perhaps matching TRBD2 (6 bases). Trimming stripped 2 bases from V and 5 bases from J, with 15 bases between. This CDR3 is 14 amino acids long. CDR1 and CDR2 from the germline V gene are GTSNPN and SVGIG (reference sequence).

The chain combines TRBV6-1 with TRBJ1-1, with D possibly matching TRBD1 (5 bases). V was pared by 6 bases and J by 0 bases, with 11 bases between. Germline CDR1 reads MNHNS; CDR2 reads SASEGT. This CDR3 is built from 14 residues. CDR3 DNA sequence: TGTGCCAGCAGGTCACAGGCCATGAACACTGAAGCTTTCTTT. Its protein product is CASRSQAMNTEAFF.

The chain links TRBV7-3 to TRBJ1-2; D not resolved. Germline V gives CDR1 SGHTA, CDR2 FQGTGA. The V and J ends lost 5 bases and 3 bases respectively, with 16 bases between them. The CDR3 runs 15 residues. In DNA, the CDR3 is TGTGCCAGCAGCCCCACCGGGGAGGGATACTATGGCTACACCTTC. Its translation is CASSPTGEGYYGYTF.

This clonotype has ten or more counts. This chain uses TRBV5-1 with TRBJ1-1, with D unclear. Germline assignment: CDR1 SGHRS and CDR2 YFSETQ. The CDR3 runs 14 residues. The germline V and J ends were trimmed by 0 bases and 1 base, with 7 bases remaining between them. The CDR3 bases are TGCGCCAGCAGCTTGGGGGCGACGAACACTGAAGCTTTCTTT. Amino acid sequence: CASSLGATNTEAFF. The whole variable domain, remainder taken from reference TRBV5-1 and TRBJ1-1, is KAGVTQTPRYLIKTRGQQVTLSCSPISGHRSVSWYQQTPGQGLQFLFEYFSETQRNKGNFPGRFSGRQFSNSRSEMNVSTLELGDSALYLCASSLGATNTEAFFGQGTRLTVV.

This clonotype came up many times. The chain is built from TRBV28 and TRBJ1-2; D is unresolved. CDR1 and CDR2 (germline): MDHEN, SYDVKM. This CDR3 comprises 13 residues. V dropped 5 bases and J dropped 4 bases, with 11 bases sitting between them. CDR3 bases: TGTGCCAGCAGTACCACCTGGATCTATGGCTACACCTTC. Residues: CASSTTWIYGYTF.

In this sample, this clonotype turned up many times. The rearrangement uses TRBV12-3 or TRBV12-4 and TRBJ1-1; D is unresolved. V dropped 6 bases and J dropped 5 bases, with 7 bases sitting between them. The CDR3 is made up of 11 amino acids. The CDR3 sequence is CASRRRTEAFF. The DNA for the CDR3 is TGTGCCAGCAGGCGGAGGACTGAAGCTTTCTTT.

This rearrangement joins TRBV6-1 to TRBJ2-7; tentatively, D is TRBD1 (6 bases). The CDR3 extends over 14 amino acids. The germline V gene encodes CDR1 MNHNS and CDR2 SASEGT. V gave up 6 bases and J gave up 0 bases, with 12 bases separating them. The CDR3 loop is CASRQTGSSYEQYF. CDR3 DNA sequence: TGTGCCAGCAGACAGACAGGAAGCTCCTACGAGCAGTACTTC.

This clonotype was observed a handful of times. The CDR3 nucleotides are TGTGCCAGCAGTTACGAGGGTGGGACTATAACTATGGGCTACACCTTC. As protein: CASSYEGGTITMGYTF. The rearrangement uses TRBV6-5 and TRBJ1-2; possibly TRBD1 for D (5 bases). V lost 2 bases, J lost 8 bases, and 21 bases lay in between. Germline V CDR1 and CDR2: MNHEY, SVGAGI. The CDR3 spans 16 residues.